The 25 T cell receptor beta chains below come from one sample, sequenced in a study of blood T cell repertoires in COVID-19. Clones were read by immunoSEQ multiplex PCR, and TCRdb kept only the in-frame ones, dropping some. The table has about 290,000 clones, 70% to 90% seen once; the top ten hold over 3.5%. Sequenced: peripheral blood. The receptors shown here come from a woman between 45 and 60 years old with active or convalescent COVID-19.

V gene TRBV6-4 combines with J gene TRBJ2-3; 12 nucleotides match TRBD1. CDR3 length: 15 residues. J lost 4 bases, V lost 6 bases, and 5 bases had no gene match. Germline V lookup: CDR1 MRHNA, CDR2 SNTAGT. CDR3 coding DNA: TGTGCCAGCAGCGCCGGGACAGGGGGCCCAGATACGCAGTATTTT. It encodes CASSAGTGGPDTQYF.

The rearrangement joins TRBV13 to TRBJ1-1; D might be TRBD1 (5 bases). Germline V gives CDR1 PRHDT, CDR2 FYEKMQ (reference sequence). CDR3 length equals 13 residues. V was clipped by 2 bases and J by 1 base, with 5 bases between them. The CDR3 region is CASSLTGNTEAFF. CDR3 sequence (DNA): TGTGCCAGCAGCTTAACAGGGAACACTGAAGCTTTCTTT.

The table lists this clone with a few counts. V gene TRBV3-1 (or the pseudogene TRBV3-2) combines with J gene TRBJ2-2, with D perhaps matching TRBD1 (6 bases). The germline V gene encodes CDR1 LGHDT and CDR2 YNNKEL (reference sequence). There are 14 residues in the CDR3. Trimming stripped 0 bases from V and 5 bases from J, with 7 bases between. In nucleotides, the CDR3 is TGTGCCAGCAGCCAAGATAGGGGGACCGGGGAGCTGTTTTTT. This encodes CASSQDRGTGELFF.

The chain combines TRBV19 with TRBJ2-3, with 11 bases lining up with TRBD2. J lost 2 bases, V lost 4 bases, and 5 bases had no gene match. The CDR3 is 16 residues long. The germline V gene has CDR1 LNHDA and CDR2 SQIVND (reference sequence). The CDR3 coding sequence is TGTGCCAGTAGTAAGGGGACTAGCGGTCCCACAGATACGCAGTATTTT. This gives the protein CASSKGTSGPTDTQYF. The full variable domain, completed using reference TRBV19 and TRBJ2-3, is DGGITQSPKYLFRKEGQNVTLSCEQNLNHDAMYWYRQDPGQGLRLIYYSQIVNDFQKGDIAEGYSVSREKKESFPLTVTSAQKNPTAFYLCASSKGTSGPTDTQYFGPGTRLTVL.

J is TRBJ1-1 and V is TRBV5-4; D is possibly TRBD1 (6 bases). Trimming took 4 bases from V and 1 from J, leaving 17 bases between them. The CDR3 sequence is 16 residues long. Germline assignment: CDR1 SGHNT and CDR2 YYREEE (reference sequence). DNA for the CDR3: TGTGCCAGCAGCCCCGGAATTGGGGGGGCGAACACTGAAGCTTTCTTT. Protein sequence: CASSPGIGGANTEAFF.

V and J are TRBV7-9 and TRBJ2-3; a weak D match, TRBD1 (5 bases). Germline V gives CDR1 SEHNR, CDR2 FQNEAQ (reference sequence). The CDR3 contains 14 residues. Trimming removed 4 bases at V and 2 bases at J, with 10 bases between. The CDR3 here is CASSSLGHTDTQYF. As DNA, the CDR3 is TGTGCCAGCAGCTCACTCGGACACACAGATACGCAGTATTTT.

This clone has only one observation. The rearrangement joins TRBV3-1 (or the pseudogene TRBV3-2) to TRBJ2-7; no definite D call. Germline CDR1 LGHDT, CDR2 YNNKEL (reference sequence). The V gene lost 6 bases and the J gene lost 5 bases, with 8 bases spanning the gap. The CDR3 has 11 residues. The CDR3 spells CASRSSHEQYF. The CDR3 nucleotides are TGTGCCAGCAGGTCTAGTCACGAGCAGTACTTC.

This clone was picked up one time. The chain carries TRBV6-4 and TRBJ2-1, with 7 bases identical to TRBD2. The germline CDR1 and CDR2 sequences are MRHNA and SNTAGT. The CDR3 sequence is 16 residues long. With 5 bases clipped from V and 0 bases from J, the junction kept 7 bases outside the gene matches. The CDR3: CASSPSGKSSYNEQFF. The CDR3 bases are TGTGCCAGCAGTCCGAGCGGGAAGAGCTCCTACAATGAGCAGTTCTTC.

This chain joins TRBV7-9 and TRBJ1-2, with 7 nucleotides matching TRBD1. Germline loops: CDR1 SEHNR, CDR2 FQNEAQ (reference sequence). The CDR3 covers 15 residues. After removal of 4 bases from V and 2 bases from J, the junction contained 7 bases not matched to a gene. The CDR3 DNA follows: TGTGCCAGCAGCTCGGACAGGTCCTCAAACTATGGCTACACCTTC. Its translation is CASSSDRSSNYGYTF.

The V call is TRBV5-6, the J call TRBJ1-2; TRBD1 might be the D (5 bases). The CDR3 totals 14 residues. V was pared by 1 base and J by 5 bases, with 12 bases between. Germline CDR1 is SGHDT and CDR2 is YYEEEE. CDR3 protein: CASSLTPDTYGYTF. The CDR3 DNA sequence: TGTGCCAGCAGCTTGACCCCGGACACGTATGGCTACACCTTC.

The V gene is TRBV11-2, the J gene TRBJ1-6; D is ambiguous. The CDR3 sequence is 11 residues long. V was clipped by 3 bases and J by 9 bases, with 3 bases between them. Germline V gives CDR1 SGHAT, CDR2 FQNNGV. The CDR3 DNA reads TGTGCCAGCAGCTTGGCTTCACCCCTCCACTTT. Protein sequence: CASSLASPLHF. The full variable domain, completed using reference TRBV11-2 and TRBJ1-6, is EAGVAQSPRYKIIEKRQSVAFWCNPISGHATLYWYQQILGQGPKLLIQFQNNGVVDDSQLPKDRFSAERLKGVDSTLKIQPAKLEDSAVYLCASSLASPLHFGNGTRLTVT.

The V and J genes are TRBV7-3 and TRBJ2-5; TRBD2 matches 8 bases. The length of the CDR3 is 14 residues. The ends lost 6 bases at V and 7 bases at J; junction bases unmatched: 10. Germline assignment: CDR1 SGHTA and CDR2 FQGTGA. The CDR3 DNA reads TGTGCCAGCAGGCGGAGCGGGAGAGAGGTGACCCAGTACTTC. Residues: CASRRSGREVTQYF.

The sample holds a few counts of this clone. This chain connects TRBV6-5 to TRBJ1-5; D remains unclear. The CDR3 sequence is 14 residues long. V was cut by 0 bases and J by 4 bases, with 7 bases left in between. Germline V lookup: CDR1 MNHEY, CDR2 SVGAGI. CDR3 in amino acids: CASSYSHENQPQHF. In nucleotides, the CDR3 is TGTGCCAGCAGTTACTCGCACGAGAATCAGCCCCAGCATTTT.

This rearrangement joins TRBV12-3 or TRBV12-4 to TRBJ2-5; D is possibly TRBD2 (6 bases). Trimming removed 7 bases at V and 6 bases at J, with 15 bases between. The CDR3 loop spans 13 amino acids. Here the CDR3 reads CASTEASAQTQYF. The DNA for the CDR3 is TGTGCCAGCACGGAGGCTAGCGCACAGACCCAGTACTTC.

The chain joins TRBV5-1 to TRBJ1-2; D is possibly TRBD1 (5 bases). In germline, CDR1 is SGHRS, CDR2 YFSETQ. The CDR3 length is 14 residues. Trimming stripped 2 bases from V and 5 bases from J, with 13 bases between. CDR3 in DNA: TGCGCCAGCAGCTTTGGCAGGGCAGAGTATGGCTACACCTTC. As protein: CASSFGRAEYGYTF.

This chain uses TRBV12-3 or TRBV12-4 with TRBJ1-4, with D hard to call. The CDR3 sequence is 13 residues long. V lost 8 bases and J lost 4, with 11 bases in between. The CDR3 sequence is CASSRRGNEKLFF. In DNA, the CDR3 is TGTGCCAGCTCCCGACGGGGTAATGAAAAACTGTTTTTT.

The chain links TRBV4-1 to TRBJ2-3; 7 nucleotides match TRBD1. CDR1 is MGHRA and CDR2 is YSYEKL in the germline V gene. The CDR3 runs to 15 residues. Unmatched junction bases numbered 8, after V lost 4 bases and J lost 4 bases. CDR3 DNA sequence: TGCGCCAGCAGCCGACAAGATGACAGGGCAGATACGCAGTATTTT. Amino acids: CASSRQDDRADTQYF.

The gene calls are TRBV27 and TRBJ2-1; 10 nucleotides line up with TRBD2. The CDR3 is 15 amino acids. Germline assignment: CDR1 MNHEY and CDR2 SMNVEV (reference sequence). J was trimmed by 6 bases and V by 4 bases; bases with no gene match: 6. CDR3 bases: TGTGCCAGCAGTTCCCCTAGCGGGAGAATCAATGAGCAGTTCTTC. Encoded protein: CASSSPSGRINEQFF.

This chain joins TRBV5-6 and TRBJ1-1; TRBD1 agrees at 8 bases. The CDR3 is made up of 15 amino acids. Trimming at V came to 6 bases and at J to 3 bases, leaving 10 bases not matched to a gene. In germline, CDR1 is SGHDT, CDR2 YYEEEE. In DNA form, the CDR3 reads TGTGCCAGCACACTTACGGACAGGGATTACACTGAAGCTTTCTTT. Translating gives CASTLTDRDYTEAFF.

This chain joins TRBV9 and TRBJ1-3; 11 nucleotides agree with TRBD1. CDR1 and CDR2 from the germline V gene are SGDLS and YYNGEE. The CDR3 totals 17 residues. After removal of 4 bases from V and 4 bases from J, the junction contained 10 bases not matched to a gene. This CDR3 reads CASSRGGTGGEGNTIYF. CDR3 nucleotides: TGTGCCAGCAGCCGTGGCGGGACAGGGGGTGAGGGAAACACCATATATTTT.

The rearrangement uses TRBV19 and TRBJ2-3; D is possibly TRBD1 (5 bases). Germline CDR1 LNHDA, CDR2 SQIVND (reference sequence). The V end lost 1 base, the J end lost 8 bases, and 16 bases lay between the germline ends. The CDR3 sequence is 15 residues long. The CDR3: CASSIGGSRASTQYF. The CDR3 DNA follows: TGTGCCAGTAGTATAGGGGGCTCCAGGGCTTCTACGCAGTATTTT. Full variable domain (rest looked up from reference TRBV19 and TRBJ2-3): DGGITQSPKYLFRKEGQNVTLSCEQNLNHDAMYWYRQDPGQGLRLIYYSQIVNDFQKGDIAEGYSVSREKKESFPLTVTSAQKNPTAFYLCASSIGGSRASTQYFGPGTRLTVL.

The chain has TRBV28 and TRBJ1-3, with 9 bases aligning to TRBD1. The germline gives CDR1 MDHEN, CDR2 SYDVKM. J was trimmed by 6 bases and V by 5 bases; bases with no gene match: 8. The CDR3 extends over 15 amino acids. CDR3 sequence (DNA): TGTGCCAGCAGTACCGGGACAGGGATTACAAACACCATATATTTT. Translation: CASSTGTGITNTIYF.

The table lists this clone with a count of one. The chain carries TRBV7-8 and TRBJ2-2, with 12 bases fitting TRBD2. The V gene end was trimmed by 4 bases and the J gene end by 3 bases; junction bases not matched to a gene: 3. This CDR3 region has 16 residues. Germline CDR1 SGHVS, CDR2 FQNEAQ. CDR3 sequence (DNA): TGTGCCAGCAGCTCACGACTAGCGGGAGACACCGGGGAGCTGTTTTTT. Translated: CASSSRLAGDTGELFF.

The chain carries TRBV5-1 and TRBJ2-3, with a possible D match to TRBD1 (6 bases). This CDR3 has 15 residues. Germline loops: CDR1 SGHRS, CDR2 YFSETQ. V lost 1 base and J 2 bases, leaving 11 bases between the germline ends. The CDR3 spells CASSLWGPYTDTQYF. CDR3 DNA: TGCGCCAGCAGCTTGTGGGGGCCTTACACAGATACGCAGTATTTT.

The chain combines TRBV24-1 with TRBJ2-7, with D perhaps matching TRBD1 (5 bases). V was pared by 7 bases and J by 3 bases, with 9 bases between. Germline V CDR1 and CDR2: KGHDR, SFDVKD. This CDR3 is 12 amino acids long. CDR3 bases: TGTGCCACCAGCCCCGACAGCTACGAGCAGTACTTC. This gives the protein CATSPDSYEQYF.